The clone carrying this T cell receptor beta chain was recorded at least ten times. Its specificity is not known. Each cDNA molecule in the library carried unique molecular identifiers. Using its own MiXCR run on the RACE reads, TCRdb lists one record per CDR3 protein. The sample records over 60,000 distinct CDR3 sequences, 10% being singletons. The entry originates in a study of human T cells and chemical hapten exposure. V shed 8 bases and J 0 bases; nucleotides not matched to a gene: 6. The CDR3 spans 15 residues. Germline assignment: CDR1 LNHDA and CDR2 SQIVND (reference sequence). Study-wide points: Relative to control repertoires, expanded TCRs gave rise to significantly more large CDR3 similarity clusters.

As for time point: patch test 2, 6 weeks after DPC sensitization. The treatment here: therapeutic diphenylcyclopropenone sensitization with weekly scalp DPC. Donors, patients with alopecia ranging from 18 to 70 years old and judged suitable for DPC, provided samples. The sample in question was whole blood, obtained in connection with sensitization to the hapten diphenylcyclopropenone (DPC). This chain joins TRBV19 and TRBJ2-3; TRBD2 matches at 9 bases. This TCR was sampled from a woman between 50 and 59 years old with alopecia areata. Some clones in this sample may be carry-over from other donors' samples. The CDR3 loop reads CASAQSGRSTDTQYF. The DNA for the CDR3 is TGTGCCAGTGCACAGAGCGGGAGGAGCACAGATACGCAGTATTTT.